Following are 21 T cell receptor beta chains from one sample sequenced in a study of molecular identifiers for immune sequencing clone quantification. TCRdb reanalysed the PCR reads using MiXCR and keeps one entry per CDR3 protein. The sample includes approximately 320,000 distinct CDR3 sequences, under 25% of them seen just once. The sequenced sample consisted of naive CD8+ T cells from blood, with Jurkat cell RNA spiked in. The sample's subset: FACS-sorted CD8+CD4-CCR7+CD45RA+ naive T cells. All receptors derive from a human donor in good health. Some libraries in this study had Jurkat cell RNA spiked in.

V usage is TRBV27 and J usage is TRBJ2-3, with D perhaps matching TRBD1 (5 bases). The DNA end lines up better with TRBJ1-5; the J call may be wrong. The germline V gene has CDR1 MNHEY and CDR2 SMNVEV (reference sequence). The CDR3 extends over 13 amino acids. This CDR3 reads CASSLRTTDTQHF. The CDR3 DNA sequence: TGTGCCAGCAGTTTAAGGACGACAGATACGCAGCATTTT.

Of note for this clonotype: Just one base apart from a much larger clone, this may be a read error. No conserved phenylalanine or tryptophan ends this CDR3, so it is likely a read error. V usage is TRBV7-9 and J usage is TRBJ2-7, with a tentative D call TRBD1 (5 bases). This CDR3 is built from 15 residues. Between the trimmed V and J ends, which lost 5 bases and 3 bases, there was a span of 17 bases. Germline V lookup: CDR1 SEHNR, CDR2 FQNEAQ (reference sequence). The CDR3 loop is CASSPGPRANYEQYL. The CDR3 DNA follows: TGTGCCAGCAGCCCCGGGCCCAGGGCGAACTACGAGCAGTACCTC.

This clonotype was seen ten or more times. V is TRBV20-1 and J is TRBJ1-3; possibly TRBD1 for D (5 bases). V gave up 2 bases and J gave up 0 bases, with 11 bases separating them. CDR1 is DFQATT and CDR2 is SNEGSKA in the germline V gene (reference sequence). The length of the CDR3 is 15 residues. Written as DNA, the CDR3 is TGCAGTGCTAGACCAGGGCTTATCTCTGGAAACACCATATATTTT. Its protein is CSARPGLISGNTIYF.

The chain couples TRBV7-9 to TRBJ2-7; maybe TRBD2 (6 bases). Germline CDR1 and CDR2: SEHNR and FQNEAQ (reference sequence). V lost 5 bases, J lost 6 bases, and 14 bases lay in between. This CDR3 region has 13 residues. The CDR3 sequence: CASSPRDSVEQYF. The DNA for the CDR3 is TGTGCCAGCAGCCCACGGGACTCGGTCGAGCAGTACTTC.

Remarks on this clonotype: A much larger clone is a single base away; this may be a read error. The chain employs TRBV28 and TRBJ1-5, with D hard to call. The CDR3 is 11 amino acids. The germline V gene has CDR1 MDHEN and CDR2 SYDVKM. The CDR3 is CASGVSQPLHF. CDR3 DNA: TGTGCCAGCGGCGTAAGTCAGCCCCTGCATTTT.

In the case of this clonotype: It may be a read error: a sequence one base away is much more abundant. The V and J genes are TRBV29-1 and TRBJ2-7, with 11 bases identical to TRBD2. The length of the CDR3 is 14 residues. Germline assignment: CDR1 SQVTM and CDR2 ANQGSEA. CDR3 sequence reads: CSVELAGGFYVQYF. Written as DNA, the CDR3 is TGCAGCGTTGAACTAGCGGGAGGTTTCTACGTGCAGTACTTC.

The J gene is TRBJ1-5, the V gene TRBV27; D gene ambiguous. This CDR3 region has 14 residues. The ends were cut back, 3 bases at V and 3 bases at J, with 9 bases in the middle. Germline V gives CDR1 MNHEY, CDR2 SMNVEV (reference sequence). The chain's CDR3 is CASSFGKNNQPQHF. The CDR3 DNA sequence: TGTGCCAGCAGTTTTGGGAAGAACAATCAGCCCCAGCATTTT.

In regard to this clonotype: A read error is possible here, since a much larger clone lies one base away. The rearrangement uses TRBV29-1 and TRBJ1-5; no reliable D call. This CDR3 spans 13 amino acids. Germline loops: CDR1 SQVTM, CDR2 ANQGSEA. The CDR3 protein is CIVETGPDQPQHF. CDR3 sequence (DNA): TGCATCGTTGAAACGGGTCCCGATCAGCCCCAGCATTTT.

The V and J genes are TRBV20-1 and TRBJ2-7, with no clear D. Germline CDR1 is DFQATT and CDR2 is SNEGSKA (reference sequence). The CDR3 has 17 residues. Trimming shortened V by 3 bases and J by 2 bases, and 23 bases separated the two germline ends. CDR3: CSAREPIRRSTPYEQYF. CDR3 nucleotide sequence: TGCAGTGCTAGGGAGCCGATTCGACGGTCGACTCCCTACGAGCAGTACTTC.

The sample holds one count of this clonotype. V usage is TRBV5-6 and J usage is TRBJ1-1; D gene uncertain. The V end lost 1 base, the J end lost 6 bases, and 10 bases lay between the germline ends. The CDR3 totals 13 residues. Looked up from germline, CDR1 is SGHDT and CDR2 is YYEEEE. CDR3: CASSLQGPAEAFF. The CDR3 DNA reads TGTGCCAGCAGCTTGCAAGGACCGGCTGAAGCTTTCTTT.

This sequence joins TRBV9 and TRBJ2-1; 12 positions match TRBD2. V lost 0 bases to trimming and J lost 10 bases; unmatched junction nucleotides: 8. Germline V CDR1 and CDR2: SGDLS, YYNGEE. This CDR3 comprises 16 residues. CDR3 sequence reads: CASSVGLAGGGGEQFF. In nucleotides, the CDR3 is TGTGCCAGCAGCGTAGGGCTAGCGGGAGGGGGAGGGGAGCAGTTCTTC.

V gene TRBV19 combines with J gene TRBJ1-1; TRBD1 matches at 7 bases. In germline, CDR1 is LNHDA, CDR2 SQIVND (reference sequence). The CDR3 totals 14 residues. With 7 bases clipped from V and 1 base from J, the junction kept 6 bases outside the gene matches. CDR3 residues: CASNTGAANTEAFF. CDR3 in DNA: TGTGCCAGTAATACAGGGGCTGCGAACACTGAAGCTTTCTTT.

About this clonotype: A much larger clone differs by one base, so this may be a read error. The CDR3 loop is CAHGMEGQRLTEAFF. CDR3 DNA: TGTGCCCATGGGATGGAGGGTCAGAGGTTGACTGAAGCTTTCTTT. The rearrangement uses TRBV2 and TRBJ1-1, with D uncertain. Trimming stripped 11 bases from V and 5 bases from J, with 24 bases between. Germline V lookup: CDR1 SNHLY, CDR2 FYNNEI. The CDR3 consists of 15 residues.

The chain couples TRBV25-1 to TRBJ1-1; D not certain. This CDR3 spans 13 amino acids. Germline V gene data show CDR1 as MGHDK and CDR2 as SYGVNS. V was clipped by 6 bases and J by 1 base, with 9 bases between them. The DNA for the CDR3 is TGTGCCAGCAGCGCCCCAACGAACACTGAAGCTTTCTTT. This codes for CASSAPTNTEAFF.

Worth noting for this clonotype: A much larger clone differs by one base, so this may be a read error. The chain is built from TRBV6-2 or TRBV6-3 and TRBJ1-5; D ambiguous. Germline-derived CDR1 and CDR2 are MNHEY and SVGEGT. The CDR3 is 15 residues long. The CDR3 sequence is CVSSYPQDVVQPQHF. The CDR3 DNA sequence: TGTGTCAGCAGTTACCCGCAGGACGTCGTTCAGCCCCAGCATTTT.

This clonotype has more than one count but fewer than ten. V is TRBV27 and J is TRBJ2-1, with 11 bases fitting TRBD2. In germline, CDR1 is MNHEY, CDR2 SMNVEV (reference sequence). The trim removed 8 bases at V and 7 bases at J, leaving 1 base unmatched. The CDR3 has 12 residues. This CDR3 is CASSSGRNEQFF. CDR3 DNA: TGTGCCAGCTCTAGCGGGAGGAATGAGCAGTTCTTC.

Notes on this clonotype: This may be a read error, as it is one base from a much larger clone. The V and J genes are TRBV7-9 and TRBJ2-5, with no clear D. The germline gives CDR1 SEHNR, CDR2 FQNEAQ (reference sequence). The CDR3 extends over 13 amino acids. The CDR3 region has the DNA TGTCCCAGCAGCTTAATTAGAGAAGAGACCCAGTACTTC. Protein: CPSSLIREETQYF.

This clonotype has at least ten counts. The CDR3 DNA follows: TGTGCCAGCAGTTTGGGGGGGAGCGGCTACGAGCAGTACTTC. Amino acids: CASSLGGSGYEQYF. This chain uses TRBV28 with TRBJ2-7; 7 positions match TRBD2. The V gene end was trimmed by 3 bases and the J gene end by 3 bases; junction bases not matched to a gene: 5. This CDR3 is 14 amino acids long. Per germline, CDR1 MDHEN and CDR2 SYDVKM.

At least ten counts were recorded for this clonotype. This rearrangement joins TRBV4-1 to TRBJ2-3; D is undetermined. Germline-derived CDR1 and CDR2 are MGHRA and YSYEKL. Trimming removed 0 bases from V and 3 bases from J, with 4 bases in between. This CDR3 contains 13 residues. The CDR3 DNA reads as TGCGCCAGCAGCCAAGAACTGACAGATACGCAGTATTTT. It specifies CASSQELTDTQYF.

This clonotype was counted only a few times. The chain joins TRBV20-1 to TRBJ1-1; D remains ambiguous. CDR1 DFQATT and CDR2 SNEGSKA come from the germline V gene (reference sequence). The CDR3 contains 13 residues. Trimming stripped 0 bases from V and 1 base from J, with 6 bases between. The CDR3 DNA reads as TGCAGTGCTAGAGAGGGCAAGAACACTGAAGCTTTCTTT. Its translation: CSAREGKNTEAFF.

This clonotype came up many times. The V and J genes are TRBV29-1 and TRBJ1-2; D ambiguous. Germline-derived CDR1 and CDR2 are SQVTM and ANQGSEA. V was clipped by 6 bases and J by 8 bases, with 13 bases between them. The CDR3 is made up of 11 amino acids. CDR3 sequence reads: CSVPETRGYTF. CDR3 in DNA: TGCAGCGTACCAGAGACGCGAGGCTACACCTTC.